This T cell receptor beta chain stems from a study of blood T cell repertoires in COVID-19. At the level of the study: Whether acute or convalescent, the COVID-19 samples came from the United States, Italy and Spain. T cells, B-cell-depleted T cells, or PBMCs supplied cDNA or gDNA.

Trimming cost V 0 bases and J 3 bases, with 8 bases left between them. Germline CDR1 is SGHVS and CDR2 is FNYEAQ. CDR3 length equals 14 residues. This clone was counted a single time. Cohort assignment relied on participant-reported clinical history. Data came from immunoSEQ multiplex PCR; TCRdb stores just in-frame clones and leaves some out. The repertoire consists of about 380,000 clones, with 87% occurring once and the leading ten covering 1% to 1.5%. Input material: PBMCs or T cells enriched from blood (not recorded which). This chain uses TRBV7-6 with TRBJ1-1; TRBD1 might be the D (5 bases). The receptor was isolated from a man aged 25 to 40 who had recovered from COVID-19. The CDR3 DNA reads TGTGCCAGCAGCTTAGCGGTACAGGACACTGAAGCTTTCTTT. This encodes CASSLAVQDTEAFF.